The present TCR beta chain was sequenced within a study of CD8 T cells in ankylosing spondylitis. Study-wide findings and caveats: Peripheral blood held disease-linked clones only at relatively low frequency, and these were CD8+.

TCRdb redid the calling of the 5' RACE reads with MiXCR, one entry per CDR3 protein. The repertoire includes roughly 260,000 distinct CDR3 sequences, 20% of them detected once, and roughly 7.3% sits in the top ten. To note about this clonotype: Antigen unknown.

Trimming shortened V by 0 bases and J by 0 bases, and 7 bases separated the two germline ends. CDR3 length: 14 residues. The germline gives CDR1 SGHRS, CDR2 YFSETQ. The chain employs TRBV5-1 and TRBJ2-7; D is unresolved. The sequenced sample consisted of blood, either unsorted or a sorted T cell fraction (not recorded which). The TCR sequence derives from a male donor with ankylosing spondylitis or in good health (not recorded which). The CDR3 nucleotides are TGCGCCAGCAGCTTGGCCACGAGCTCCTACGAGCAGTACGTC. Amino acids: CASSLATSSYEQYV.